Each of the 25 T cell receptor beta chains below was sequenced from the same sample in a study of blood T cell repertoires in COVID-19. Some clones are missing from TCRdb's copy, which holds only in-frame ones; the method was immunoSEQ multiplex PCR. The sample records 150,000 to 200,000 clones, about 81% being singletons. The sample was peripheral blood. These receptors were obtained from a woman over 75 with COVID-19, enrolled during active disease.

The chain combines TRBV7-9 with TRBJ2-1; D gene ambiguous. The CDR3 has 12 residues. In germline, CDR1 is SEHNR, CDR2 FQNEAQ (reference sequence). Trimming stripped 3 bases from V and 7 bases from J, with 7 bases between. CDR3 sequence (DNA): TGTGCCAGCAGCTTCTTCAGGAATGAGCAGTTCTTC. Its protein product is CASSFFRNEQFF. The full variable domain, completed using reference TRBV7-9 and TRBJ2-1, is DTGVSQNPRHKITKRGQNVTFRCDPISEHNRLYWYRQTLGQGPEFLTYFQNEAQLEKSRLLSDRFSAERPKGSFSTLEIQRTEQGDSAMYLCASSFFRNEQFFGPGTRLTVL.

The J gene is TRBJ2-1, the V gene TRBV29-1; D possibly corresponds to TRBD2 (6 bases). V lost 1 base to trimming and J lost 2 bases, with 15 bases between them. The CDR3 loop spans 16 amino acids. In germline, CDR1 is SQVTM, CDR2 ANQGSEA. The CDR3 loop reads CSVEVGTGGAYNEQFF. The CDR3 bases are TGCAGCGTTGAAGTGGGTACTGGCGGGGCCTACAATGAGCAGTTCTTC.

This sequence joins TRBV5-1 and TRBJ2-2; 11 nucleotides line up with TRBD1. The CDR3 covers 17 residues. Germline loops: CDR1 SGHRS, CDR2 YFSETQ. Trimming cost V 4 bases and J 7 bases; bases outside gene matches: 12. The CDR3 loop reads CASSLGQGARGGGELFF. Here the CDR3 DNA reads TGCGCCAGCAGCCTCGGACAGGGGGCGCGGGGCGGCGGGGAGCTGTTTTTT.

The chain combines TRBV25-1 with TRBJ2-1; no clear D gene. Looked up from germline, CDR1 is MGHDK and CDR2 is SYGVNS. The CDR3 contains 14 residues. V was shortened by 2 bases and J by 4 bases, with 9 bases between the two germline ends. The CDR3 DNA reads TGTGCCAGCAGTGAAAGTTATAGTTACAATGAGCAGTTCTTC. Its protein is CASSESYSYNEQFF.

The chain has TRBV7-6 and TRBJ2-5; no firm D call. Trimming pared 5 bases from V and 2 bases from J, leaving 6 bases between. This CDR3 region has 12 residues. CDR1 and CDR2 from the germline V gene are SGHVS and FNYEAQ. CDR3 in amino acids: CASSPSQETQYF. The CDR3 bases are TGTGCCAGCAGCCCCAGTCAAGAGACCCAGTACTTC.

The J gene is TRBJ2-7, the V gene TRBV24-1; D gene unclear. With 3 bases removed from V and 0 bases from J, the gap between germline ends came to 5 bases. There are 13 residues in the CDR3. Per the germline V gene, CDR1 is KGHDR and CDR2 is SFDVKD. The CDR3 sequence is CATSDGSSYEQYF. The CDR3 DNA reads as TGTGCCACCAGTGATGGCAGCTCCTACGAGCAGTACTTC.

This sequence joins TRBV3-1 (or the pseudogene TRBV3-2) and TRBJ2-2; a possible D gene is TRBD2 (6 bases). Trimming removed 0 bases at V and 6 bases at J, with 11 bases between. Germline V gives CDR1 LGHDT, CDR2 YNNKEL (reference sequence). There are 15 residues in the CDR3. This chain's CDR3 is CASSQDGWGAGELFF. The CDR3 nucleotides are TGTGCCAGCAGCCAAGATGGTTGGGGGGCCGGGGAGCTGTTTTTT.

V is TRBV21-1 and J is TRBJ2-6; the table calls TRBD1, which could not be checked here. TRBV21-1 is tagged as a pseudogene. This CDR3 has 20 amino acids. Here the CDR3 reads CASSAQRRDRISSGANVLTF. In DNA, the CDR3 is TGTGCCAGCAGCGCACAAAGGCGGGACAGGATTTCCTCTGGGGCCAACGTCCTGACTTTC.

This clone was observed a single time. The J gene is TRBJ1-4, the V gene TRBV5-1; no firm D call. Trimming removed 5 bases from V and 7 bases from J, with 18 bases in between. CDR1 SGHRS and CDR2 YFSETQ come from the germline V gene. The CDR3 covers 15 residues. The CDR3 nucleotides read TGCGCCAGCAGTTTGCGGGGAGGCAGTTCTGAAAAACTGTTTTTT. Translation gives CASSLRGGSSEKLFF.

This chain connects TRBV5-6 to TRBJ1-2; D perhaps matches TRBD1 (6 bases). The CDR3 is 15 amino acids. Germline V gene data show CDR1 as SGHDT and CDR2 as YYEEEE. Trimming left V 3 bases short and J 2 bases short, with 14 bases between. CDR3 in DNA: TGTGCCAGCAGCTACGACAGGTCTCACAACTATGGCTACACCTTC. As protein: CASSYDRSHNYGYTF.

The chain carries TRBV9 and TRBJ2-7; the D gene is possibly TRBD1 (6 bases). V was trimmed by 1 base and J by 2 bases, leaving 10 bases between them. Germline values: CDR1 SGDLS, CDR2 YYNGEE. This CDR3 contains 14 residues. Here the CDR3 reads CASSVRTETYEQYF. The CDR3 bases are TGTGCCAGCAGCGTACGGACAGAGACCTACGAGCAGTACTTC.

The V gene is TRBV20-1, the J gene TRBJ1-5; no reliable D call. Germline assignment: CDR1 DFQATT and CDR2 SNEGSKA (reference sequence). The CDR3 covers 13 residues. The germline V and J ends were trimmed by 3 bases and 3 bases, with 9 bases remaining between them. This CDR3 reads CSASSGYNQPQHF. The DNA of the CDR3 is TGCAGTGCTAGTTCAGGCTACAATCAGCCCCAGCATTTT.

This sequence joins TRBV5-4 and TRBJ2-6; 7 bases match TRBD2. Losses at the gene ends were 5 bases for V and 4 bases for J; bases not matched to a gene: 6. CDR3 length: 15 residues. The V gene's germline CDR1 is SGHNT and CDR2 YYREEE (reference sequence). CDR3 sequence reads: CASRKGGPGANVLTF. Here the CDR3 DNA reads TGTGCCAGCAGAAAGGGAGGGCCCGGGGCCAACGTCCTGACTTTC.

V is TRBV11-1 and J is TRBJ2-1, with 9 nucleotides matching TRBD2. Germline loops: CDR1 SGHAT, CDR2 FQDESV (reference sequence). V dropped 5 bases and J dropped 6; count of bases not matched to a gene: 11. This CDR3 comprises 16 residues. DNA for the CDR3: TGTGCCAGCAGCCGTTTAGGGCGGGGGGGTAGCAATGAGCAGTTCTTC. This translates into CASSRLGRGGSNEQFF.

The chain combines TRBV2 with TRBJ2-4, with TRBD2 matching over 8 bases. There are 11 residues in the CDR3. Germline V gives CDR1 SNHLY, CDR2 FYNNEI. Losses at the gene ends were 8 bases for V and 8 bases for J; bases not matched to a gene: 2. Written as DNA, the CDR3 is TGTGCCAGCCGGGAGGGAGACATTCAGTACTTC. Translating it yields CASREGDIQYF. Drawing the rest from reference TRBV2 and TRBJ2-4, the complete variable domain is EPEVTQTPSHQVTQMGQEVILRCVPISNHLYFYWYRQILGQKVEFLVSFYNNEISEKSEIFDDQFSVERPDGSNFTLKIRSTKLEDSAMYFCASREGDIQYFGAGTRLSVL.

The chain uses TRBV7-9 and TRBJ1-5; TRBD1 might be the D (6 bases). In germline, CDR1 is SEHNR, CDR2 FQNEAQ (reference sequence). The CDR3 spans 13 residues. Trimming stripped 5 bases from V and 7 bases from J, with 12 bases between. The CDR3 protein is CASSATGRQPQHF. As DNA, the CDR3 is TGTGCCAGCAGCGCAACAGGGAGACAGCCCCAGCATTTT.

The rearrangement links TRBV15 to TRBJ2-7, with 9 bases matching TRBD1. The J segment lost 4 bases and the V segment lost 2 bases, leaving 6 bases of the junction unmatched. The CDR3 has 15 residues. CDR1 is LNHNV, CDR2 YYDKDF, per germline (reference sequence). CDR3 loop: CATSRTGTGRYEQYF. The CDR3 DNA follows: TGTGCCACCAGCAGAACCGGGACAGGGAGGTACGAGCAGTACTTC.

Only a few counts were recorded for this clone. The chain carries TRBV5-1 and TRBJ1-1; D is perhaps TRBD1 (6 bases). The V gene lost 4 bases and the J gene lost 2 bases, with 18 bases spanning the gap. CDR1 and CDR2 (germline): SGHRS, YFSETQ. The CDR3 runs to 16 residues. In DNA form, the CDR3 reads TGCGCCAGCAGCACCGAACCCTTAGGGGGTAACACTGAAGCTTTCTTT. Translation: CASSTEPLGGNTEAFF.

This clone was seen more than once but under ten times. The sample contains more than one DNA sequence encoding this CDR3. The gene calls are TRBV5-1 and TRBJ1-2, with a possible D match to TRBD1 (5 bases). CDR3 length: 13 amino acids. V was shortened by 0 bases and J by 2 bases, with 5 bases between the two germline ends. The germline CDR1 and CDR2 sequences are SGHRS and YFSETQ. The CDR3 region has the DNA TGCGCCAGCAGCTTGGGACAGAACTATGGCTACACCTTC. Its translation: CASSLGQNYGYTF.

The V gene is TRBV10-3, the J gene TRBJ2-1; 8 nucleotides match TRBD2. CDR3 length: 15 residues. Germline values: CDR1 ENHRY, CDR2 SYGVKD. The ends lost 2 bases at V and 0 bases at J; junction bases unmatched: 0. The CDR3 bases are TGTGCCATCAGTGAGCGGGGGGGCTCCTACAATGAGCAGTTCTTC. As protein: CAISERGGSYNEQFF.

The rearrangement joins TRBV23-1 to TRBJ2-7; possible D gene TRBD2, 6 bases. TRBV23-1 is reported as an ORF; its role is uncertain. This CDR3 is built from 15 residues. Trimming removed 5 bases at V and 7 bases at J, with 21 bases between. CDR3 in DNA: TGCGCCAGCAGTTTGGGAGGCTGCAGGACTTGGGAGCAGTACTTC. Its translation is CASSLGGCRTWEQYF.

The chain employs TRBV4-2 and TRBJ2-7, with TRBD1 matching 7 bases. V lost 4 bases to trimming and J lost 1 base; unmatched junction nucleotides: 7. The CDR3 consists of 15 residues. The V gene's germline CDR1 is LGHNA and CDR2 YNFKEQ. CDR3 sequence (DNA): TGTGCCAGCAGCCCGCAGCCAGGGGGTTCCTACGAGCAGTACTTC. Protein product: CASSPQPGGSYEQYF.

The chain has TRBV29-1 and TRBJ1-2; D may be TRBD1 (6 bases). This CDR3 has 12 residues. From germline, CDR1 is SQVTM and CDR2 ANQGSEA. V gave up 5 bases and J gave up 8 bases, with 15 bases separating them. The CDR3 sequence: CSVPRGRGGYTF. The CDR3 nucleotides read TGCAGCGTTCCCAGGGGAAGGGGCGGCTACACCTTC. The variable domain in full, completed from reference TRBV29-1 and TRBJ1-2, reads SAVISQKPSRDICQRGTSLTIQCQVDSQVTMMFWYRQQPGQSLTLIATANQGSEATYESGFVIDKFPISRPNLTFSTLTVSNMSPEDSSIYLCSVPRGRGGYTFGSGTRLTVV.

V gene TRBV28 combines with J gene TRBJ2-1, with TRBD2 identical over 15 bases. The V and J ends lost 6 bases and 1 base, in that order; junction bases with no gene match: 16. This CDR3 has 21 amino acids. Germline V gene lookup returns CDR1 MDHEN and CDR2 SYDVKM. CDR3 coding DNA: TGTGCCAGCAGCCCCCCTACCGGAGGACTAGCGGGAGGGTGGTCCTACAATGAGCAGTTCTTC. It is translated as CASSPPTGGLAGGWSYNEQFF.

This chain uses TRBV11-3 with TRBJ2-4; 9 nucleotides agree with TRBD1. J was trimmed by 8 bases and V by 5 bases; bases with no gene match: 10. The CDR3 totals 15 residues. The germline gives CDR1 SGHNT, CDR2 YENEEA. As DNA, the CDR3 is TGTGCCAGCAGCCACCGGGACAGGGCGGGGGACATTCAGTACTTC. Amino acid sequence: CASSHRDRAGDIQYF. Using reference TRBV11-3 and TRBJ2-4 for the parts outside the CDR3, the full variable domain is EAGVVQSPRYKIIEKKQPVAFWCNPISGHNTLYWYLQNLGQGPELLIRYENEEAVDDSQLPKDRFSAERLKGVDSTLKIQPAELGDSAVYLCASSHRDRAGDIQYFGAGTRLSVL.